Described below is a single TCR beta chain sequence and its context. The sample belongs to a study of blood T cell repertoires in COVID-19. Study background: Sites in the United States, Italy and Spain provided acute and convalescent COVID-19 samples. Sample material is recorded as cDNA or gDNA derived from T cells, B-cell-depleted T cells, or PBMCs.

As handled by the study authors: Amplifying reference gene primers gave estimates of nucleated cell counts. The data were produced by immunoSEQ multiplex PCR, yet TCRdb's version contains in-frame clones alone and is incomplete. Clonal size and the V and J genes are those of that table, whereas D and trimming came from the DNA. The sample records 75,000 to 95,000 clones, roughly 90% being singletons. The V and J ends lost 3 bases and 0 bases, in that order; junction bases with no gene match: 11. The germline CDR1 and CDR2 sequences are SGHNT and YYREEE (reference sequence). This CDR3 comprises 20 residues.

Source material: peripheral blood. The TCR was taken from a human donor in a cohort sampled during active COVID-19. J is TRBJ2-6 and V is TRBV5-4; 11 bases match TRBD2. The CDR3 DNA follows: TGTGCCAGCAGCTCAACTCTGACTAGCGGGACCAGCTCTGGGGCCAACGTCCTGACTTTC. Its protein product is CASSSTLTSGTSSGANVLTF.